This T cell receptor beta chain was sequenced during a study of technical replicates of blood from a handful of donors. Trimming cost V 8 bases and J 4 bases, with 11 bases left between them. CDR3 size: 12 residues. Germline V CDR1 and CDR2: SNHLY, FYNNEI. Sequenced by immunoSEQ multiplex PCR; TCRdb stores in-frame clones only, minus some. The table has 90,000 to 100,000 clones, about 95% seen once. The TCR originated in a human donor in good health. This rearrangement joins TRBV2 to TRBJ1-1; a possible D gene is TRBD1 (6 bases). What was sequenced was T cells isolated from PBMCs. The CDR3 reads CASEGESTEAFF. CDR3 sequence (DNA): TGTGCCAGCGAGGGGGAGAGCACTGAAGCTTTCTTT.